The 25 T cell receptor beta chains given below trace back to one sample, sequenced in a study of shared clonotypes between healthy human individuals. The table came from immunoSEQ multiplex PCR; TCRdb's copy has only in-frame clones and leaves some out. Altogether under 850,000 clones are present, about two thirds being singletons, with the ten largest covering about 1.7%. Sequenced sample: memory CD4+ T cells sorted from blood. Subset in this sample: CD45RA-negative fraction. Receptors originate from a woman aged 25 to 39 in good health.

On this clone: Other DNA sequences in the sample encode the same CDR3. V is TRBV7-8 and J is TRBJ2-7; D remains ambiguous. The V and J ends lost 1 base and 2 bases respectively, with 6 bases between them. The CDR3 consists of 13 residues. Germline CDR1 is SGHVS and CDR2 is FQNEAQ. CDR3 loop: CASSLGGTYEQYF. The CDR3 DNA sequence: TGTGCCAGCAGCTTAGGTGGTACCTACGAGCAGTACTTC.

As regards this clone: Other DNA sequences from this sample encode an identical CDR3 as well. The chain joins TRBV5-4 to TRBJ1-2; TRBD1 matches at 8 bases. J was trimmed by 8 bases and V by 2 bases; bases with no gene match: 5. The CDR3 extends over 13 amino acids. In germline, CDR1 is SGHNT, CDR2 YYREEE (reference sequence). CDR3 sequence: CASSLETGAGYTF. The DNA for the CDR3 is TGTGCCAGCAGCTTAGAGACAGGGGCCGGCTACACCTTC.

V is TRBV7-9 and J is TRBJ2-5; D remains ambiguous. CDR1 and CDR2 (germline): SEHNR, FQNEAQ (reference sequence). Trimming left V 7 bases short and J 5 bases short, with 8 bases between. The CDR3 consists of 11 residues. The CDR3, as DNA: TGTGCCAGCACCGTCCGGGAGACCCAGTACTTC. Its protein is CASTVRETQYF.

The gene calls are TRBV4-1 and TRBJ2-7, with TRBD2 matching 9 bases. CDR3 length: 16 residues. Germline lookup yields CDR1 MGHRA and CDR2 YSYEKL. V shed 2 bases and J 3 bases; nucleotides not matched to a gene: 8. The CDR3 here is CASSQLGGRGRYEQYF. CDR3 coding DNA: TGCGCCAGCAGCCAATTAGGCGGGAGGGGCCGCTACGAGCAGTACTTC.

The rearrangement joins TRBV29-1 to TRBJ1-2; possible D gene TRBD1, 5 bases. From germline, CDR1 is SQVTM and CDR2 ANQGSEA. The CDR3 covers 11 residues. This chain's CDR3 is CRLGADYGYTF. The CDR3 DNA sequence: TGCAGACTCGGGGCGGACTATGGCTACACCTTC.

This clone was seen only a few times. This rearrangement joins TRBV28 to TRBJ2-7; D is unresolved. In germline, CDR1 is MDHEN, CDR2 SYDVKM. V shed 3 bases and J shed 7 bases, with 10 bases lying between them. CDR3 length: 12 amino acids. In DNA form, the CDR3 reads TGTGCCAGCAGTTTGTGGGTCTCGGAGCAGTACTTC. This translates into CASSLWVSEQYF.

This rearrangement joins TRBV27 to TRBJ1-2; 8 bases match TRBD1. The CDR3 is 13 amino acids. The V and J ends lost 4 bases and 8 bases, in that order; junction bases with no gene match: 6. Germline assignment: CDR1 MNHEY and CDR2 SMNVEV (reference sequence). This CDR3 reads CASSSQGARGYTF. CDR3 in DNA: TGTGCCAGCAGTTCGCAGGGGGCGCGGGGCTACACCTTC.

The J gene is TRBJ2-7, the V gene TRBV28; D may correspond to TRBD1 or TRBD2 (5 bases each). CDR3 length: 14 amino acids. Germline CDR1 reads MDHEN; CDR2 reads SYDVKM. V dropped 4 bases and J dropped 2 bases, with 12 bases sitting between them. CDR3 region: CASSSSRGPYEQYF. CDR3 coding DNA: TGTGCCAGCAGTTCTTCCCGGGGCCCCTACGAGCAGTACTTC.

V usage is TRBV28 and J usage is TRBJ1-1; tentative D call: TRBD1 (5 bases). V was shortened by 10 bases and J by 4 bases, with 16 bases between the two germline ends. Germline V lookup: CDR1 MDHEN, CDR2 SYDVKM. The CDR3 contains 13 residues. CDR3 bases: TGTGCCATACAGGCTTCCAGAAGCACTGAAGCTTTCTTT. This gives the protein CAIQASRSTEAFF.

This rearrangement joins TRBV4-2 to TRBJ2-2; D may match TRBD1 or TRBD2 (5 bases each). The V gene's germline CDR1 is LGHNA and CDR2 YNFKEQ. The CDR3 contains 16 residues. Trimming shortened V by 6 bases and J by 2 bases, and 16 bases separated the two germline ends. DNA for the CDR3: TGTGCCAGCAGGCGGTTCGAGGGGAGCAACACCGGGGAGCTGTTTTTT. Translated: CASRRFEGSNTGELFF.

This chain uses TRBV7-2 with TRBJ2-1; D gene unclear. Germline values: CDR1 SGHTA, CDR2 FQGNSA. There are 17 residues in the CDR3. Trimming shortened V by 5 bases and J by 0 bases, and 17 bases separated the two germline ends. The CDR3 region is CASSKTTIGSSYNEQFF. The CDR3 coding sequence is TGTGCCAGCAGCAAAACTACTATCGGTAGCTCCTACAATGAGCAGTTCTTC.

V is TRBV5-4 and J is TRBJ2-3; no clear D. V lost 1 base and J lost 2, with 14 bases in between. CDR1 is SGHNT, CDR2 YYREEE, per germline (reference sequence). The CDR3 runs 16 residues. The CDR3, as DNA: TGTGCCAGCAGCTTGTGGACGAGACACATCACAGATACGCAGTATTTT. Translating it yields CASSLWTRHITDTQYF. The variable domain in full, with the rest retrieved from reference TRBV5-4 and TRBJ2-3, is ETGVTQSPTHLIKTRGQQVTLRCSSQSGHNTVSWYQQALGQGPQFIFQYYREEENGRGNFPPRFSGLQFPNYSSELNVNALELDDSALYLCASSLWTRHITDTQYFGPGTRLTVL.

The chain couples TRBV7-2 to TRBJ1-3; D may be TRBD1 (5 bases). Germline CDR1 SGHTA, CDR2 FQGNSA. The CDR3 is made up of 15 amino acids. The V and J ends lost 4 bases and 2 bases respectively, with 12 bases between them. The CDR3 DNA reads as TGTGCCAGCAGCTGGACCGGGACCGCTGGAAACACCATATATTTT. Protein: CASSWTGTAGNTIYF.

This clone has a handful of counts. The CDR3 sequence: CASSTGRDQETQYF. CDR3 bases: TGTGCCAGCAGCACCGGACGGGATCAAGAGACCCAGTACTTC. The V call is TRBV7-9, the J call TRBJ2-5, with TRBD2 as a possible D gene (5 bases). Per the germline V gene, CDR1 is SEHNR and CDR2 is FQNEAQ (reference sequence). V gave up 5 bases and J gave up 2 bases, with 12 bases separating them. The CDR3 runs to 14 residues.

The V and J genes are TRBV18 and TRBJ2-2, with D hard to call. CDR1 and CDR2 (germline): KGHSH, LQKENI. The CDR3 length is 16 residues. Trimming removed 3 bases from V and 2 bases from J, with 13 bases in between. CDR3 nucleotides: TGTGCCAGCTCACCTGCAGCCCGGAAAAACACCGGGGAGCTGTTTTTT. Protein sequence: CASSPAARKNTGELFF.

This rearrangement joins TRBV15 to TRBJ1-5; D is undetermined. The ends were cut back, 0 bases at V and 4 bases at J, with 7 bases in the middle. The CDR3 runs 14 residues. The germline CDR1 and CDR2 sequences are LNHNV and YYDKDF (reference sequence). CDR3 DNA: TGTGCCACCAGCAGAGATTTCCTTAATCAGCCCCAGCATTTT. This translates into CATSRDFLNQPQHF. The full variable domain, with the rest looked up from reference TRBV15 and TRBJ1-5, is DAMVIQNPRYQVTQFGKPVTLSCSQTLNHNVMYWYQQKSSQAPKLLFHYYDKDFNNEADTPDNFQSRRPNTSFCFLDIRSPGLGDTAMYLCATSRDFLNQPQHFGDGTRLSIL.

The gene calls are TRBV29-1 and TRBJ1-5, with a possible D match to TRBD1 (6 bases). Trimming shortened V by 6 bases and J by 0 bases, and 12 bases separated the two germline ends. CDR3 length equals 14 residues. From germline, CDR1 is SQVTM and CDR2 ANQGSEA. The CDR3 DNA reads as TGCAGCGTGACAACAGGGTTTAGCAATCAGCCCCAGCATTTT. It is translated as CSVTTGFSNQPQHF.

The chain joins TRBV5-4 to TRBJ2-5; weak D call: TRBD1 (5 bases). Per the germline V gene, CDR1 is SGHNT and CDR2 is YYREEE (reference sequence). Trimming pared 0 bases from V and 1 base from J, leaving 7 bases between. CDR3 length: 14 amino acids. CDR3 sequence reads: CASSLGQSQETQYF. CDR3 in DNA: TGTGCCAGCAGCTTGGGACAGAGCCAAGAGACCCAGTACTTC.

The J gene is TRBJ1-5, the V gene TRBV19, with D tentatively TRBD1 (5 bases). CDR3 length: 22 amino acids. Looked up from germline, CDR1 is LNHDA and CDR2 is SQIVND (reference sequence). The germline V and J ends were trimmed by 0 bases and 2 bases, with 29 bases remaining between them. The CDR3 loop is CASSIDMGWGGEKENGNQPQHF. CDR3 nucleotides: TGTGCCAGTAGTATAGACATGGGCTGGGGCGGGGAGAAGGAAAATGGCAATCAGCCCCAGCATTTT.

The chain has TRBV2 and TRBJ2-3; tentative D call: TRBD1 (5 bases). There are 15 residues in the CDR3. The V gene's germline CDR1 is SNHLY and CDR2 FYNNEI. The V and J ends lost 5 bases and 1 base respectively, with 13 bases between them. The CDR3 DNA is TGTGCCAGCAGTACTTTAGGCAGGGGCACAGATACGCAGTATTTT. It is translated as CASSTLGRGTDTQYF.

The sample holds many counts of this clone. The V call is TRBV29-1, the J call TRBJ2-3; 12 nucleotides match TRBD2. This CDR3 has 15 residues. CDR1 is SQVTM and CDR2 is ANQGSEA in the germline V gene. V lost 5 bases to trimming and J lost 4 bases; unmatched junction nucleotides: 7. The CDR3 here is CSVRASGRGPDTQYF. Written as DNA, the CDR3 is TGCAGCGTTCGGGCTAGCGGGAGGGGGCCAGATACGCAGTATTTT.

The chain links TRBV25-1 to TRBJ2-2, with 7 bases lining up with TRBD1. Trimming at V came to 0 bases and at J to 3 bases, leaving 4 bases not matched to a gene. There are 16 residues in the CDR3. Germline values: CDR1 MGHDK, CDR2 SYGVNS. The CDR3 loop reads CASSEYIGTDTGELFF. Written as DNA, the CDR3 is TGTGCCAGCAGTGAATATATCGGGACAGACACCGGGGAGCTGTTTTTT.

The V and J genes are TRBV7-9 and TRBJ2-3; TRBD2 aligns across 8 bases. The J segment lost 2 bases and the V segment lost 1 base, leaving 2 bases of the junction unmatched. This CDR3 comprises 15 residues. Germline CDR1 and CDR2: SEHNR and FQNEAQ (reference sequence). The CDR3 protein is CASSLVAGHTDTQYF. CDR3 bases: TGTGCCAGCAGCTTAGTAGCGGGGCACACAGATACGCAGTATTTT.

This clone appeared a few times. The chain combines TRBV19 with TRBJ1-1; D gene uncertain. This CDR3 region has 14 residues. V was pared by 6 bases and J by 2 bases, with 13 bases between. Germline V gene lookup returns CDR1 LNHDA and CDR2 SQIVND (reference sequence). The CDR3 nucleotides read TGTGCCAGTAGGGGAGCGGCTAGCAACACTGAAGCTTTCTTT. This sequence encodes CASRGAASNTEAFF.

This rearrangement joins TRBV19 to TRBJ1-2; perhaps TRBD1 as D (6 bases). The CDR3 is made up of 15 amino acids. Per germline, CDR1 LNHDA and CDR2 SQIVND (reference sequence). The V end was cut by 5 bases, the J end by 2 bases, with 15 bases between. In DNA, the CDR3 is TGTGCCAGTAGTCTTCTCCCTCAGGGGAACTATGGCTACACCTTC. Residues: CASSLLPQGNYGYTF.